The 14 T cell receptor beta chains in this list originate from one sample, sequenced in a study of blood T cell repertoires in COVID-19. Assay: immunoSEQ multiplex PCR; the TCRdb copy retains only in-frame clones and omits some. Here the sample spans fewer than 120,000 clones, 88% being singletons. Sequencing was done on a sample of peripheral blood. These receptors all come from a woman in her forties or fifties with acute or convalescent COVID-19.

The CDR3 region has the DNA TGTGCCAGCAGCCCGCGGCCCCTAGTAGGTGCCGGGGAGCTGTTTTTT. This encodes CASSPRPLVGAGELFF. The chain employs TRBV3-1 (or the pseudogene TRBV3-2) and TRBJ2-2, with D uncertain. Germline-derived CDR1 and CDR2 are LGHDT and YNNKEL (reference sequence). The CDR3 contains 16 residues. V lost 4 bases and J lost 6, with 18 bases in between.

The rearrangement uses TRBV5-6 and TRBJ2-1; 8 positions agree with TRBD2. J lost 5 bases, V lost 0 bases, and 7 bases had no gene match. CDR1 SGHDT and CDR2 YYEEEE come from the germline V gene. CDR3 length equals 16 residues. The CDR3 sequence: CASSLVGSGIHNEQFF. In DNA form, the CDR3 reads TGTGCCAGCAGCTTGGTGGGTAGCGGGATCCACAATGAGCAGTTCTTC.

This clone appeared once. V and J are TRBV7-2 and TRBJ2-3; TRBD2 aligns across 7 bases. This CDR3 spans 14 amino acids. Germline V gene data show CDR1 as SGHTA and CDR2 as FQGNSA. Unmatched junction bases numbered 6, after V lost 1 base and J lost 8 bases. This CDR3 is CASSLEVGGRTQYF. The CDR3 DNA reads TGTGCCAGCAGCTTAGAGGTGGGAGGGCGTACGCAGTATTTT.

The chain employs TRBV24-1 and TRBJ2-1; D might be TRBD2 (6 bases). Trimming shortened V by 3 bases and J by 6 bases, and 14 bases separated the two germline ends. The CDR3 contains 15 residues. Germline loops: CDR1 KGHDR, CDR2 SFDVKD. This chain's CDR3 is CATSDPRTTSNEQFF. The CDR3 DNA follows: TGTGCCACCAGTGATCCGAGGACTACCAGCAATGAGCAGTTCTTC.

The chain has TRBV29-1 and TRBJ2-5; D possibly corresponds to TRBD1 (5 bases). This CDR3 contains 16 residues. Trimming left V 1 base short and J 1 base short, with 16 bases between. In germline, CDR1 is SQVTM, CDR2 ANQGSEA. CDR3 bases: TGCAGCGTTGAAGTAGGGGTGGTCAGGGTCCAAGAGACCCAGTACTTC. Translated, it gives CSVEVGVVRVQETQYF.

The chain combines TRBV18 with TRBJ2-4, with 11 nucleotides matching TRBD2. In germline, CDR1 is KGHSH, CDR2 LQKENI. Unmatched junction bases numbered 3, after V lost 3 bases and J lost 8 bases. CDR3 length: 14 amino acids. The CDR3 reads CASSPGLAADIQYF. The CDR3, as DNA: TGTGCCAGCTCACCGGGACTAGCGGCGGACATTCAGTACTTC.

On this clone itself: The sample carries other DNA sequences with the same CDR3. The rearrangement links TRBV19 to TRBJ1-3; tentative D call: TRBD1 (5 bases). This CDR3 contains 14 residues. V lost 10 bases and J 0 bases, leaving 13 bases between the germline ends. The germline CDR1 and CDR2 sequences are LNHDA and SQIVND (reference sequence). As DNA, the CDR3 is TGTGCCACGCGGCAGGGCAGCTCTGGAAACACCATATATTTT. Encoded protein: CATRQGSSGNTIYF.

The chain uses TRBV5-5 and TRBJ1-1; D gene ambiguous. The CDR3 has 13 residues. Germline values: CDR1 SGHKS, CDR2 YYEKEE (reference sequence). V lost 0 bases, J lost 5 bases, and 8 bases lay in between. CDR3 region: CASSLERETEAFF. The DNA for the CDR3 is TGTGCCAGCAGCTTGGAAAGAGAGACTGAAGCTTTCTTT.

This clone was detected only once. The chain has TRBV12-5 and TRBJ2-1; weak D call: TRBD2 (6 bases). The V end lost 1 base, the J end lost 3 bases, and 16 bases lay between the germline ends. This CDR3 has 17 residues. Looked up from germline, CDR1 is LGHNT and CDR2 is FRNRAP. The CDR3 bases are TGTGCTAGTGGTTTGGCCCCTGGAGGGGTAGGCTACAATGAGCAGTTCTTC. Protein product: CASGLAPGGVGYNEQFF.

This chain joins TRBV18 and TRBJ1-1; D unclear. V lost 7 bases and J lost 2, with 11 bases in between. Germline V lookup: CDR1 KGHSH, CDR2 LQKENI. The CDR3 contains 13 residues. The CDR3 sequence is CASLPVPNTEAFF. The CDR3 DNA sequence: TGTGCCAGCTTGCCGGTCCCCAACACTGAAGCTTTCTTT. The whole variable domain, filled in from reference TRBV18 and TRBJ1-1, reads NAGVMQNPRHLVRRRGQEARLRCSPMKGHSHVYWYRQLPEEGLKFMVYLQKENIIDESGMPKERFSAEFPKEGPSILRIQQVVRGDSAAYFCASLPVPNTEAFFGQGTRLTVV.

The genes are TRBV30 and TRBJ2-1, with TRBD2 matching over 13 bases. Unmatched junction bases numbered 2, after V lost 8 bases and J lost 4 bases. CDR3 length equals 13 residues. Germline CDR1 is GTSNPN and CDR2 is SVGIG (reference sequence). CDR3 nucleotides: TGTGCCCAGACTAGCGGGAGGTACAATGAGCAGTTCTTC. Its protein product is CAQTSGRYNEQFF.

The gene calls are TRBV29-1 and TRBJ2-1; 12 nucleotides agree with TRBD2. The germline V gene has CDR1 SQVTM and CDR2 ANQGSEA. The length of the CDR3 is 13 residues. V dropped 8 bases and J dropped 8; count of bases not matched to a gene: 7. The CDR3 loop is CSLTSGSVDEQFF. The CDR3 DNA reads TGCAGCTTGACTAGCGGGAGTGTCGATGAGCAGTTCTTC.

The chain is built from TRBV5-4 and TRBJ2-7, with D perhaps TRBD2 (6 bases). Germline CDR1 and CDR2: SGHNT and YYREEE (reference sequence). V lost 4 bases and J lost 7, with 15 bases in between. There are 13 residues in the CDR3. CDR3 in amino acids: CASSSIAAQEQYF. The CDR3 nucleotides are TGTGCCAGCAGCAGTATAGCGGCACAAGAGCAGTACTTC.

CDR3: CASSLGGGAGGGNEQFF. For the CDR3, the DNA is TGTGCCAGCAGCTTAGGGGGTGGGGCGGGAGGAGGCAATGAGCAGTTCTTC. The rearrangement joins TRBV7-2 to TRBJ2-1; 8 bases are shared with TRBD2. The V segment lost 1 base and the J segment 6 bases; nucleotides outside the gene matches: 11. Germline values: CDR1 SGHTA, CDR2 FQGNSA. This CDR3 is 17 amino acids long.